This entry lists 12 T cell receptor beta chains sequenced from one sample in a study of blood T cell repertoires in COVID-19. Libraries were prepared by immunoSEQ multiplex PCR; TCRdb keeps only in-frame clonotypes and omits some of them. The sample shows about 150,000 clones, roughly four fifths of them seen only once. Sequencing input: peripheral blood. Every receptor here comes from a human donor with acute or convalescent COVID-19. The donor label of this sample is uncertain.

This chain links TRBV5-6 with TRBJ1-6, with TRBD1 matching over 7 bases. Trimming cost V 7 bases and J 7 bases; bases outside gene matches: 8. Germline CDR1 is SGHDT and CDR2 is YYEEEE. This CDR3 region has 14 residues. CDR3 coding DNA: TGTGCCAGCCACAACAGGGGCTTAAATTCACCCCTCCACTTT. This encodes CASHNRGLNSPLHF.

This clone has a single count. CDR3 nucleotides: TGTGCCAGCAGTCGACAGGGGGGAGGCACAGATACGCAGTATTTT. Translation: CASSRQGGGTDTQYF. The chain recombines TRBV6-5 with TRBJ2-3; TRBD1 matches at 9 bases. Unmatched junction bases numbered 4, after V lost 5 bases and J lost 1 base. Germline V lookup: CDR1 MNHEY, CDR2 SVGAGI. The CDR3 consists of 15 residues.

The CDR3 region has the DNA TGCGCCAGCAGCCAAGGGGCCTCCAATGAAAAACTGTTTTTT. Its translation: CASSQGASNEKLFF. This chain uses TRBV4-1 with TRBJ1-4; D gene unclear. This CDR3 region has 14 residues. In germline, CDR1 is MGHRA, CDR2 YSYEKL. The V end was cut by 1 base, the J end by 5 bases, with 8 bases between.

The chain has TRBV24-1 and TRBJ1-1, with D hard to call. Germline CDR1 and CDR2: KGHDR and SFDVKD. This CDR3 region has 14 residues. Between the trimmed V and J ends, which lost 3 bases and 13 bases, there was a span of 20 bases. CDR3 coding DNA: TGTGCCACCAGTGATCCTAGGGCGGCGGGTAGGTTTTTCTTT. Translation: CATSDPRAAGRFFF.

The rearrangement links TRBV6-5 to TRBJ1-2, with D possibly matching TRBD1 (5 bases). Germline V gene data show CDR1 as MNHEY and CDR2 as SVGAGI. Deletions cut 6 bases from V and 2 bases from J, with 10 bases between. This CDR3 has 13 amino acids. The CDR3 spells CASSPSGNYGYTF. The CDR3 DNA follows: TGTGCCAGCAGCCCCTCAGGGAACTATGGCTACACCTTC.

The V and J genes are TRBV5-1 and TRBJ1-6; D call uncertain. CDR3 length equals 13 residues. CDR1 is SGHRS and CDR2 is YFSETQ in the germline V gene. V was clipped by 2 bases and J by 9 bases, with 9 bases between them. CDR3: CASSFEGGSPLHF. CDR3 DNA: TGCGCCAGCAGCTTCGAGGGCGGTTCACCCCTCCACTTT.

This chain uses TRBV2 with TRBJ2-3; TRBD2 agrees at 7 bases. With 2 bases clipped from V and 3 bases from J, the junction kept 5 bases outside the gene matches. The CDR3 contains 15 residues. Germline assignment: CDR1 SNHLY and CDR2 FYNNEI. CDR3 DNA sequence: TGTGCCAGCAGTGAAATCCGCGGGAGTACAGATACGCAGTATTTT. Amino acids: CASSEIRGSTDTQYF.

The chain links TRBV21-1 to TRBJ1-5; TRBD1, the D gene given by the table, was not confirmed from the DNA. TRBV21-1 is tagged as a pseudogene. This CDR3 has 19 residues. The CDR3 protein is CASSKVEWKRQPSNQPQHF. Written as DNA, the CDR3 is TGTGCCAGCAGCAAAGTAGAATGGAAACGACAGCCTAGCAATCAGCCCCAGCATTTT.

CDR3 loop: CASGPQLNTDTQYF. The CDR3 DNA sequence: TGTGCCAGTGGCCCGCAGTTGAACACAGATACGCAGTATTTT. V gene TRBV19 combines with J gene TRBJ2-3, with D uncertain. Trimming shortened V by 8 bases and J by 2 bases, and 14 bases separated the two germline ends. The CDR3 contains 14 residues. The germline gives CDR1 LNHDA, CDR2 SQIVND (reference sequence).

This chain links TRBV21-1 with TRBJ1-2; the table's D call, TRBD1, has no DNA check behind it. TRBV21-1 is designated a pseudogene. There are 17 residues in the CDR3. The CDR3 DNA follows: TGTGCCAGCAGCAAAGAAGGAGGGGGCCAGGAGAACTATGGCTACACCTTC. Translated: CASSKEGGGQENYGYTF.

This chain uses TRBV10-1 with TRBJ2-7, with D maybe TRBD1 (5 bases). Germline lookup yields CDR1 WNHNN and CDR2 SYGVQD (reference sequence). The CDR3 extends over 11 amino acids. V was shortened by 5 bases and J by 6 bases, with 8 bases between the two germline ends. This chain's CDR3 is CASSRGGEQYF. CDR3 in DNA: TGCGCCAGCAGTAGGGGTGGCGAGCAGTACTTC.

The table lists this clone with a few counts. V usage is TRBV3-1 (or the pseudogene TRBV3-2) and J usage is TRBJ1-3; D is unresolved. V lost 2 bases and J lost 8, with 22 bases in between. The CDR3 consists of 17 residues. CDR1 and CDR2 (germline): LGHDT, YNNKEL (reference sequence). CDR3 amino acids: CASSQYNLGQARDTIYF. As DNA, the CDR3 is TGTGCCAGCAGCCAATACAACCTTGGGCAAGCCAGAGACACCATATATTTT.